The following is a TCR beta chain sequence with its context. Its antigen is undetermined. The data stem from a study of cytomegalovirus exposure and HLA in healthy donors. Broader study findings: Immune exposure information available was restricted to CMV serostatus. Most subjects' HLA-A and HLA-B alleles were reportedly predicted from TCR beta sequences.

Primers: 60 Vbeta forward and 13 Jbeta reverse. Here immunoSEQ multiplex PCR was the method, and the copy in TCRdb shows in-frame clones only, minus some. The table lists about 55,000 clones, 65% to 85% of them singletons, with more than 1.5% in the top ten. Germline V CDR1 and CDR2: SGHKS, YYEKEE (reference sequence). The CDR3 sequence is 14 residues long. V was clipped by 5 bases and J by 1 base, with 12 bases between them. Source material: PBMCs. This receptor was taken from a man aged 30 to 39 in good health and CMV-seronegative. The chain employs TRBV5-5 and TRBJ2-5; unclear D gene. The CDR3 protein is CASRLQPAQETQYF. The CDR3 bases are TGTGCCAGCAGATTACAACCTGCCCAAGAGACCCAGTACTTC.